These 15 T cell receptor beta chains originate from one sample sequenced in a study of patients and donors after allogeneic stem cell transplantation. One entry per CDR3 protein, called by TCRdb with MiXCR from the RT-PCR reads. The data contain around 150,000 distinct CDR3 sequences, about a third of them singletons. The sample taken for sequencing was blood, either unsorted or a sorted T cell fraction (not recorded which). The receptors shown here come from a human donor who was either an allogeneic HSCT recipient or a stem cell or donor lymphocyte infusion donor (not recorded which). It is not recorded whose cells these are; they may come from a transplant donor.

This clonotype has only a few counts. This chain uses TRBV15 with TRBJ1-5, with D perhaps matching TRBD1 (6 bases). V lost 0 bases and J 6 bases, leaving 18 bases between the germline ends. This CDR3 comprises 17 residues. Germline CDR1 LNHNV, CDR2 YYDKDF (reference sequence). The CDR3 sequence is CATSRDSIGGTGQPQHF. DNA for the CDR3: TGTGCCACCAGCAGAGATTCGATAGGGGGTACGGGTCAGCCCCAGCATTTT.

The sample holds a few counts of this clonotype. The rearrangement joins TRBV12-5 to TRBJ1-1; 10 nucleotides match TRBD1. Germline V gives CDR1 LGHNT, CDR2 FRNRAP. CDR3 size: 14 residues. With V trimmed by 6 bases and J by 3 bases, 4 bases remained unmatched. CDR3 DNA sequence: TGTGCTAGTGGCTTCGGACAGGGGGACACTGAAGCTTTCTTT. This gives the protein CASGFGQGDTEAFF. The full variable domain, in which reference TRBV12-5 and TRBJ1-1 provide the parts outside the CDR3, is DARVTQTPRHKVTEMGQEVTMRCQPILGHNTVFWYRQTMMQGLELLAYFRNRAPLDDSGMPKDRFSAEMPDATLATLKIQPSEPRDSAVYFCASGFGQGDTEAFFGQGTRLTVV.

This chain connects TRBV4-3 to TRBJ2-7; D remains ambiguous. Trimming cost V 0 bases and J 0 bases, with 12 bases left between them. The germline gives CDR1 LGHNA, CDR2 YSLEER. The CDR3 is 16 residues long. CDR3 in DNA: TGCGCCAGCAGCCAAGATCAGTCCCCCCCCTCCTACGAGCAGTACTTC. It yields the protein CASSQDQSPPSYEQYF.

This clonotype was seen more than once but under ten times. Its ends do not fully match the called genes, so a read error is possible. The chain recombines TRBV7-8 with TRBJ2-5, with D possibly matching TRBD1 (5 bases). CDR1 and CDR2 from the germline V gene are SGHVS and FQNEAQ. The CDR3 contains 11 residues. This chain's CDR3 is CASSLRDSFDF. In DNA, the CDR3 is TGTGCCAGCAGCTTACGAGACAGTTTTGACTTC.

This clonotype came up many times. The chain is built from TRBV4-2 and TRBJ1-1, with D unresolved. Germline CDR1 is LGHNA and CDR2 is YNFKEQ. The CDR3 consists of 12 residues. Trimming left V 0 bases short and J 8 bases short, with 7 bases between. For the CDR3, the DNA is TGTGCCAGCAGCCAAGAGGGCAGCGAAGCTTTCTTT. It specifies CASSQEGSEAFF.

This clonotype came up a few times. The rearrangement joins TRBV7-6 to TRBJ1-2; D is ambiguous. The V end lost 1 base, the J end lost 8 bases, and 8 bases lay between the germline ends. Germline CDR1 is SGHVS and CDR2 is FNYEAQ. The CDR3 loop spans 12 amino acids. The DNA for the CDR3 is TGTGCCAGCAGCTTAGGCCCCTCCGGCTACACCTTC. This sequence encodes CASSLGPSGYTF.

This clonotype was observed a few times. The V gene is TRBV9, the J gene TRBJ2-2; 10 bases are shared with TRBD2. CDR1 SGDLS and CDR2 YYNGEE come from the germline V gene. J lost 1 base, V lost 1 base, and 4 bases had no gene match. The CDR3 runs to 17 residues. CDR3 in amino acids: CASSVRLAGENTGELFF. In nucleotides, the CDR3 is TGTGCCAGCAGCGTAAGGCTAGCGGGGGAGAACACCGGGGAGCTGTTTTTT.

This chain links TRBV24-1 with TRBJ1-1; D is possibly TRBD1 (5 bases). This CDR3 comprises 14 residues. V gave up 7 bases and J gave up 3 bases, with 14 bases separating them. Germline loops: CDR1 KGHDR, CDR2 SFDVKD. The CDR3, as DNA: TGTGCCACCAGAGGCCTGGGGGAGGACACTGAAGCTTTCTTT. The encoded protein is CATRGLGEDTEAFF.

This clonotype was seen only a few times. CDR3 sequence: CATSRAESSNQPQHF. CDR3 DNA: TGTGCCACCAGTCGTGCAGAGAGTAGCAATCAGCCCCAGCATTTT. V gene TRBV24-1 combines with J gene TRBJ1-5; D remains unclear. CDR3 size: 15 residues. The V gene's germline CDR1 is KGHDR and CDR2 SFDVKD. Between the trimmed V and J ends, which lost 6 bases and 0 bases, there was a span of 11 bases.

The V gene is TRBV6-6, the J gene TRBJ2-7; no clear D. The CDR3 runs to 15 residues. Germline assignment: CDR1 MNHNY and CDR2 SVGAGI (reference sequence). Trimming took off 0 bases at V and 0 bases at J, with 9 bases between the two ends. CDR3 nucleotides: TGTGCCAGCAGTTACTCGCCCGGAAGCTCCTACGAGCAGTACTTC. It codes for CASSYSPGSSYEQYF.

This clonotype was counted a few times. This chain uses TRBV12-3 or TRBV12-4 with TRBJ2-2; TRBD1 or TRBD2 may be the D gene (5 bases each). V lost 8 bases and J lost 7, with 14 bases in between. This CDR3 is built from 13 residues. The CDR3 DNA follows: TGTGCCAGCGGACCGGGACGCGGCGGGGAGCTGTTTTTT. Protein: CASGPGRGGELFF.

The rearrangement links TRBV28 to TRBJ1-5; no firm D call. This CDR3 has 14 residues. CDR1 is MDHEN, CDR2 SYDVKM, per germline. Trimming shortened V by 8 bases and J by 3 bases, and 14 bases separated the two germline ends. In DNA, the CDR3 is TGTGCCAGCGACTTGGCGGGAAACAATCAGCCCCAGCATTTT. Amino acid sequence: CASDLAGNNQPQHF.

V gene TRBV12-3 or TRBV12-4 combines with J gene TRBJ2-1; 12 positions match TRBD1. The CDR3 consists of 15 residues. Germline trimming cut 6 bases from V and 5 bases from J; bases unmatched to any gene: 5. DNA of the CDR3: TGTGCCAGCAGCCCCCGGGACAGGGGGCACAATGAGCAGTTCTTC. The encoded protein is CASSPRDRGHNEQFF.

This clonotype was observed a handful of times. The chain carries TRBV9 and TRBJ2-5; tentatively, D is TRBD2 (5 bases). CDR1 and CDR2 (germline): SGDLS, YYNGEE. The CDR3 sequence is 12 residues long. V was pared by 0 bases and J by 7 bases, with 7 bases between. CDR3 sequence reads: CASSVGAGTQYF. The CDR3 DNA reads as TGTGCCAGCAGCGTAGGGGCGGGGACCCAGTACTTC.

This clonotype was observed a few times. The CDR3, as DNA: TGTGCCAGCGGGGGGCGGCCCGGCTACACTGAAGCTTTCTTT. Translating gives CASGGRPGYTEAFF. The rearrangement joins TRBV6-1 to TRBJ1-1, with a tentative D call TRBD1 (6 bases). Trimming cost V 8 bases and J 3 bases, with 16 bases left between them. From germline, CDR1 is MNHNS and CDR2 SASEGT. There are 14 residues in the CDR3.